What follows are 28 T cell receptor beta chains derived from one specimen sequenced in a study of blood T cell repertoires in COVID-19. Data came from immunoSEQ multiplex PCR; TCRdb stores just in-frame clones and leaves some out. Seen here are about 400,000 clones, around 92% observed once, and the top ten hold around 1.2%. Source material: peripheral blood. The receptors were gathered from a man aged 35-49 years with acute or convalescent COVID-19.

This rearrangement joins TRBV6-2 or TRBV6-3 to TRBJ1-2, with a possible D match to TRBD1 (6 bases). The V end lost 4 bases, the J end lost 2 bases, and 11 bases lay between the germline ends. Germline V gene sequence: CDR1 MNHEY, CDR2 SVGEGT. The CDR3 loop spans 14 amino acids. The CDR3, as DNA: TGTGCCAGCAGTTCGAGACAGGCCAACTATGGCTACACCTTC. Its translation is CASSSRQANYGYTF.

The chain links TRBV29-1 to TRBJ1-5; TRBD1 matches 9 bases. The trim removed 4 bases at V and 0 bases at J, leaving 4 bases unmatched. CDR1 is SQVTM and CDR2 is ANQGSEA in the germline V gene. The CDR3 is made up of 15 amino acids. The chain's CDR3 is CSVVPQGASNQPQHF. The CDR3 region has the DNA TGCAGCGTTGTCCCACAGGGGGCTAGCAATCAGCCCCAGCATTTT. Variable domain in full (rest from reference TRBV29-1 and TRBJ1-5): SAVISQKPSRDICQRGTSLTIQCQVDSQVTMMFWYRQQPGQSLTLIATANQGSEATYESGFVIDKFPISRPNLTFSTLTVSNMSPEDSSIYLCSVVPQGASNQPQHFGDGTRLSIL.

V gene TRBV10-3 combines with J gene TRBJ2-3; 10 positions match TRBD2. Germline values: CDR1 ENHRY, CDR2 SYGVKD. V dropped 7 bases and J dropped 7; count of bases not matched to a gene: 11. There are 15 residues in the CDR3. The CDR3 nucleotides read TGTGCCATCATGGGGACTAGCGAGAAGGGGAATACGCAGTATTTT. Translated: CAIMGTSEKGNTQYF.

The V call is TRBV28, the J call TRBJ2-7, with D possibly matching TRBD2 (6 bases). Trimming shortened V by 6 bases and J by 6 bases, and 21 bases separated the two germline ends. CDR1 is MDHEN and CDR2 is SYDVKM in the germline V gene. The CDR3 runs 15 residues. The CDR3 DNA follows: TGTGCCAGCAGGTACCCGGGAGCCGTACGATCCGAGCAGTACTTC. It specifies CASRYPGAVRSEQYF.

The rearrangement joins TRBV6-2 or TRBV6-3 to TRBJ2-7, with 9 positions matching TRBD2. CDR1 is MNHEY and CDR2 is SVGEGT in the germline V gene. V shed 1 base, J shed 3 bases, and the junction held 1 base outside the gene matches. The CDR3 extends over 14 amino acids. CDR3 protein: CASSYLREGYEQYF. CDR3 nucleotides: TGTGCCAGCAGTTACTTGCGGGAGGGCTACGAGCAGTACTTC.

The CDR3 DNA sequence: TGTGCCTGGAGTCCCACCGGGACAGGGGTTTCACCCCTCCACTTT. This encodes CAWSPTGTGVSPLHF. V usage is TRBV30 and J usage is TRBJ1-6, with TRBD1 matching 10 bases. Germline-derived CDR1 and CDR2 are GTSNPN and SVGIG (reference sequence). V dropped 2 bases and J dropped 9; count of bases not matched to a gene: 7. This CDR3 comprises 15 residues.

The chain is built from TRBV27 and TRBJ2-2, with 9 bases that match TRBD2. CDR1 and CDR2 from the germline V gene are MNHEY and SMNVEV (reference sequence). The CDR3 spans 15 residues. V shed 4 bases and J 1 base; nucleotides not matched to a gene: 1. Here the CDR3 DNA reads TGTGCCAGCAGTTGGACTAGCGAGAACACCGGGGAGCTGTTTTTT. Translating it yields CASSWTSENTGELFF.

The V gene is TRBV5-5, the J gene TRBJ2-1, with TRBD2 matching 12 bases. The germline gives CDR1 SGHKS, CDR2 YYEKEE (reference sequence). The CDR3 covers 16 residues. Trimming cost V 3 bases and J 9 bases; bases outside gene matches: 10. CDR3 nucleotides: TGTGCCAGCAGCTCGATACTAGCGGGAGGAATGAGTGAGCAGTTCTTC. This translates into CASSSILAGGMSEQFF.

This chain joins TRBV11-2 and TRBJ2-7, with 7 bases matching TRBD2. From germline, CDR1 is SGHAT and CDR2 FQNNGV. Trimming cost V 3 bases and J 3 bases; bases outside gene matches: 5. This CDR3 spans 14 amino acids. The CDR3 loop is CASSLGLAVYEQYF. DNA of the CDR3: TGTGCCAGCAGCTTGGGGCTAGCGGTCTACGAGCAGTACTTC.

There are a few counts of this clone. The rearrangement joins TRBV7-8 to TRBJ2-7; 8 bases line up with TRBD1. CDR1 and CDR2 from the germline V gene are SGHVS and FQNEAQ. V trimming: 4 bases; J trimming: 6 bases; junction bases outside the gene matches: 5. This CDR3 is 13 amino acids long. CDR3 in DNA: TGTGCCAGCAGCTGGGGGACAGGTGGCGAGCAGTACTTC. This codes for CASSWGTGGEQYF.

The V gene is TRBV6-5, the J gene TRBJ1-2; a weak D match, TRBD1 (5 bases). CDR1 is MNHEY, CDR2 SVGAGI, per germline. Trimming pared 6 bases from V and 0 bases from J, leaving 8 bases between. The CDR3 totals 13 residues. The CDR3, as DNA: TGTGCCAGCAGGGGACTTGCTAACTATGGCTACACCTTC. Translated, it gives CASRGLANYGYTF.

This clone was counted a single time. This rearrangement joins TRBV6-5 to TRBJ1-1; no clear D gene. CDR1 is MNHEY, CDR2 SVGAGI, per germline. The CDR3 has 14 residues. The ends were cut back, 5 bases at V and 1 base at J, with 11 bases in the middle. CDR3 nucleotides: TGTGCCAGCAGTCCAGCATGGAGGAACACTGAAGCTTTCTTT. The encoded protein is CASSPAWRNTEAFF.

The CDR3 loop is CASSSWTGGRGEKLFF. The CDR3 nucleotides are TGTGCCAGCAGTTCCTGGACAGGGGGCAGGGGTGAAAAACTGTTTTTT. The chain is built from TRBV28 and TRBJ1-4, with TRBD1 identical over 11 bases. The germline gives CDR1 MDHEN, CDR2 SYDVKM. The CDR3 runs to 16 residues. V was pared by 4 bases and J by 7 bases, with 8 bases of the junction left unmatched.

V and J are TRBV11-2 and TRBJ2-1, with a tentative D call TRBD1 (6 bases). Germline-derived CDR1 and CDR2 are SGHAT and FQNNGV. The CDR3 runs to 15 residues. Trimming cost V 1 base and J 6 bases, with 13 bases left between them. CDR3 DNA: TGTGCCAGCAGCTTAGTACTGGGACAAGGCAATGAGCAGTTCTTC. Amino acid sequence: CASSLVLGQGNEQFF.

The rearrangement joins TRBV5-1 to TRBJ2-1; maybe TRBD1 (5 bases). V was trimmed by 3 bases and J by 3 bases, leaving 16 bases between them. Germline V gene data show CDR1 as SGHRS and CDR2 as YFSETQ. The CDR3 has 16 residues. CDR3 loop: CASSSRVRELYNEQFF. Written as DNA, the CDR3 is TGCGCCAGCAGCTCCAGGGTTAGGGAACTCTACAATGAGCAGTTCTTC.

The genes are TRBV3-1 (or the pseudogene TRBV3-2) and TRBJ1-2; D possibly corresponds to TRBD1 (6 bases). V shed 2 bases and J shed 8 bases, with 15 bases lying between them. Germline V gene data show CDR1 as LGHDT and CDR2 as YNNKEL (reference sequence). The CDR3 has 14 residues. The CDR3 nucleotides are TGTGCCAGCAGCCAACGGACAGCCCTGCGGGGCTACACCTTC. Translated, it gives CASSQRTALRGYTF.

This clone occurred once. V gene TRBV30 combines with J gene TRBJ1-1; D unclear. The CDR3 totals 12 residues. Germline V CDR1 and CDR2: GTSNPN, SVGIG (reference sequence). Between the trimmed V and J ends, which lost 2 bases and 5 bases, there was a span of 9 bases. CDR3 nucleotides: TGTGCCTGGAGTCCGTATCGGACTGAAGCTTTCTTT. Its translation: CAWSPYRTEAFF.

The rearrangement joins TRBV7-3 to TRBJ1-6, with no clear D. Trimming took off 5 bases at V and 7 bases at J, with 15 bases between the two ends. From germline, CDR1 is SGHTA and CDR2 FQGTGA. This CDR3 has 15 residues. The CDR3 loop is CASSPGIRGNSPLHF. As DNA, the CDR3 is TGTGCCAGCAGCCCCGGGATCCGCGGCAATTCACCCCTCCACTTT.

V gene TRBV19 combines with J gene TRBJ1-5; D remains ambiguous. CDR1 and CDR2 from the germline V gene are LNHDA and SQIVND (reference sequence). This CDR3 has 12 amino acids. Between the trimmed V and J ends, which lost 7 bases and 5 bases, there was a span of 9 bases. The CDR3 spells CASTGVDQPQHF. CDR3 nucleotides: TGTGCCAGTACCGGGGTAGATCAGCCCCAGCATTTT. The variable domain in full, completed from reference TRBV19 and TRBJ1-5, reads DGGITQSPKYLFRKEGQNVTLSCEQNLNHDAMYWYRQDPGQGLRLIYYSQIVNDFQKGDIAEGYSVSREKKESFPLTVTSAQKNPTAFYLCASTGVDQPQHFGDGTRLSIL.

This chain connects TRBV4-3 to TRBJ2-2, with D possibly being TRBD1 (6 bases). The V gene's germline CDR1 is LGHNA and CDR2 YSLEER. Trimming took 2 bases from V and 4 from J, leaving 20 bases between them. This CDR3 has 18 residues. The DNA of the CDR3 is TGCGCCAGCAGCCAAACCAGGACAGCACCTGGAATCACCGGGGAGCTGTTTTTT. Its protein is CASSQTRTAPGITGELFF.

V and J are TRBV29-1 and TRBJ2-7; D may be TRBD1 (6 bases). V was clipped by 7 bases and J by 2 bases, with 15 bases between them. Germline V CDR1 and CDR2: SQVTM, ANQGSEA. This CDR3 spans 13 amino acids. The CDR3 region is CSARVQGPYEQYF. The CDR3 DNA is TGCAGCGCTAGGGTACAGGGCCCCTACGAGCAGTACTTC.

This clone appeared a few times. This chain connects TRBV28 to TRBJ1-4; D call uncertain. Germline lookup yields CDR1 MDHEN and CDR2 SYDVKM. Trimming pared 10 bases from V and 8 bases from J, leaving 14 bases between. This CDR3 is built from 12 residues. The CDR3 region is CATAGGVEKLFF. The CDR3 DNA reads TGTGCCACCGCCGGAGGTGTGGAAAAACTGTTTTTT. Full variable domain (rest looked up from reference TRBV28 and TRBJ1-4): DVKVTQSSRYLVKRTGEKVFLECVQDMDHENMFWYRQDPGLGLRLIYFSYDVKMKEKGDIPEGYSVSREKKERFSLILESASTNQTSMYLCATAGGVEKLFFGSGTQLSVL.

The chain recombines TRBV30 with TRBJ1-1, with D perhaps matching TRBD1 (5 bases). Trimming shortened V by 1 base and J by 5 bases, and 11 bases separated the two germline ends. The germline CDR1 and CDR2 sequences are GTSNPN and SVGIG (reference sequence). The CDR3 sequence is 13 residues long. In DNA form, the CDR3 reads TGTGCCTGGAGTGAAGGGGTATGGACTGAAGCTTTCTTT. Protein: CAWSEGVWTEAFF.

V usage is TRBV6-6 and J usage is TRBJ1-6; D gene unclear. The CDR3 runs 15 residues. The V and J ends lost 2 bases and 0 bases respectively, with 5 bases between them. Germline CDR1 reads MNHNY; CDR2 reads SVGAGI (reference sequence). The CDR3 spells CASSYAGSYNSPLHF. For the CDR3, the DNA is TGTGCCAGCAGTTACGCAGGCTCCTATAATTCACCCCTCCACTTT.

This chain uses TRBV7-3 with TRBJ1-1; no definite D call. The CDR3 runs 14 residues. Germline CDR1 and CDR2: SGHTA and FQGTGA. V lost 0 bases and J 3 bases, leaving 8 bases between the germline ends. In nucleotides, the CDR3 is TGTGCCAGCAGCTTAACGTCGGGGTACACTGAAGCTTTCTTT. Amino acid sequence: CASSLTSGYTEAFF.

CDR3 sequence reads: CASSQLAGYSYEQYF. CDR3 coding DNA: TGTGCCAGCAGCCAACTAGCGGGTTACTCCTACGAGCAGTACTTC. The V and J genes are TRBV3-1 (or the pseudogene TRBV3-2) and TRBJ2-7, with 8 bases matching TRBD2. The CDR3 covers 15 residues. CDR1 is LGHDT and CDR2 is YNNKEL in the germline V gene (reference sequence). The V and J ends lost 2 bases and 0 bases, in that order; junction bases with no gene match: 3.

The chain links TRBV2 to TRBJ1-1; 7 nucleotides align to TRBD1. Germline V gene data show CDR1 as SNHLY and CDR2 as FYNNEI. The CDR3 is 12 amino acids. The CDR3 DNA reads TGTGTCGTGGGGACAGCCAACACTGAAGCTTTCTTT. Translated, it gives CVVGTANTEAFF. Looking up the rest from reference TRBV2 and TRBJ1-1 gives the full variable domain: EPEVTQTPSHQVTQMGQEVILRCVPISNHLYFYWYRQILGQKVEFLVSFYNNEISEKSEIFDDQFSVERPDGSNFTLKIRSTKLEDSAMYFCVVGTANTEAFFGQGTRLTVV.

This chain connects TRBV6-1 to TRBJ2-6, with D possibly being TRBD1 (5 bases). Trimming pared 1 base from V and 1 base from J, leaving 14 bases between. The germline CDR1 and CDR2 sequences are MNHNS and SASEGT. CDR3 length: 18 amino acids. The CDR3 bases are TGTGCCAGCAGTGAAGTTAGGGCAGGGAAGTCTGGGGCCAACGTCCTGACTTTC. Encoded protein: CASSEVRAGKSGANVLTF.